The source of this T cell receptor beta chain is a study of shared clonotypes between healthy human individuals. Regarding the study as a whole: The researchers took only blood, and tissue repertoires probably look different. Investigators expected sequencing depth to affect clonotype sharing among donors. Relative to their counterparts shared across all four donors, non-shared clonotypes exhibited diminished generation probabilities.

The CDR3 totals 18 residues. V lost 1 base to trimming and J lost 1 base; unmatched junction nucleotides: 4. Germline V gene lookup returns CDR1 LGHNA and CDR2 YNFKEQ. Deep level was the assay's run setting. The method was immunoSEQ multiplex PCR; TCRdb's version includes in-frame clones alone and lacks a portion of them. The sample carries 950,000 to 1,200,000 clones, around three quarters recorded once. On this clone itself: Its antigen is undetermined.

The genes are TRBV4-2 and TRBJ2-2; 12 bases are a match to TRBD2. Material for sequencing was memory CD4+ T cells from PBMCs. The subset here: CD45RA-negative fraction. This sequence originates from a man aged 18 to 30 in good health. Some clones in this sample may be carry-over from other donors' samples. The CDR3 here is CASSQGLAGAVNTGELFF. The DNA of the CDR3 is TGTGCCAGCAGCCAAGGACTAGCGGGAGCAGTGAACACCGGGGAGCTGTTTTTT.